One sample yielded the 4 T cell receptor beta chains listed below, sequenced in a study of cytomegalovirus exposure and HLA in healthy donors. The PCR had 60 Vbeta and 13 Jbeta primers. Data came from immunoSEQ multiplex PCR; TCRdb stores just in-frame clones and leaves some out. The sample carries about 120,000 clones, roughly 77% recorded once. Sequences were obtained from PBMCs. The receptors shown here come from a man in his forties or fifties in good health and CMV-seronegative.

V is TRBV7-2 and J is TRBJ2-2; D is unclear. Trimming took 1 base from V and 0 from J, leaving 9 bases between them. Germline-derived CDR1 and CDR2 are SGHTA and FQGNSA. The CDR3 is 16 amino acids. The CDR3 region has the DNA TGTGCCAGCAGCTTAGAAACTCAAGCGAACACCGGGGAGCTGTTTTTT. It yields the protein CASSLETQANTGELFF.

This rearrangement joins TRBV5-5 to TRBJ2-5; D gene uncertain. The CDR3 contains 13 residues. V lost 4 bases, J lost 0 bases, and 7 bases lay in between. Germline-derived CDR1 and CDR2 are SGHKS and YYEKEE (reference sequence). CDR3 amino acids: CASSPQYQETQYF. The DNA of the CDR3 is TGTGCCAGCAGCCCTCAGTACCAAGAGACCCAGTACTTC.

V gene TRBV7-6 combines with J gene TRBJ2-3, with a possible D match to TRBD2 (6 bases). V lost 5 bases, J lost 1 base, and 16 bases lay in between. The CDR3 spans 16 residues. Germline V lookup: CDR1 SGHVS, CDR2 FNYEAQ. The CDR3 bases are TGTGCCAGCAGCCCTTCTGGCGGGGCTGGCACAGATACGCAGTATTTT. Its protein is CASSPSGGAGTDTQYF.

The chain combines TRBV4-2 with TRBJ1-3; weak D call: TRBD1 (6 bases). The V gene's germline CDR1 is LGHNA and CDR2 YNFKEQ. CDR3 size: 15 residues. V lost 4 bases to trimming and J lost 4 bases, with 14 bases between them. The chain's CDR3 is CASSPLSGDGNTIYF. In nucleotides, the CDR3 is TGTGCCAGCAGCCCCCTCTCAGGGGACGGAAACACCATATATTTT.